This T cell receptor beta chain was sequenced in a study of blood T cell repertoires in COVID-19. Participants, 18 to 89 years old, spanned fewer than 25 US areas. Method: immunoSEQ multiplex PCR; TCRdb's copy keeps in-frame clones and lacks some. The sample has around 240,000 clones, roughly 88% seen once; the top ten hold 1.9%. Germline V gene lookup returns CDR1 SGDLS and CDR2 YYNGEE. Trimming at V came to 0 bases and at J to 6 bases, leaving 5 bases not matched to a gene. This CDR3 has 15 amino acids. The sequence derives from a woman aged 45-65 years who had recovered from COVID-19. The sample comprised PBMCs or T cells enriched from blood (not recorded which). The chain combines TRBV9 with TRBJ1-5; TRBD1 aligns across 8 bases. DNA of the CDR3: TGTGCCAGCAGCGTAGACGACAGGGGAGGTCAGCCCCAGCATTTT. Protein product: CASSVDDRGGQPQHF.